Sequencing of this T cell receptor (beta chain) was carried out in a study of beta chain features in type 1 diabetes. Study summary: Analysis included 100 million to 110 million sorted cells drawn from all samples.

As every portion of the isolated RNA was reverse transcribed, the sequencing read expressed TCRB transcripts. Assay: immunoSEQ multiplex PCR; the TCRdb copy retains only in-frame clones and omits some. This table holds around 13,000 clones, approximately 47% found once. The authors sorted CD4+ naive, central memory, regulatory and stem cell-like memory cells via CD45RO/CCR7/CD25/CD127/CD95/CD27. CDR1 is MGHDK and CDR2 is SYGVNS in the germline V gene. The V and J ends lost 5 bases and 7 bases respectively, with 14 bases between them. CDR3 size: 13 residues. The sequenced sample consisted of stem cell memory CD4+ T cells from blood. The TCR originated in a young man in good health. The chain carries TRBV25-1 and TRBJ1-2; D unclear. The CDR3 region is CASSRADFGGYTF. DNA of the CDR3: TGTGCCAGCAGTCGCGCAGACTTCGGTGGCTACACCTTC.